Listed here are 28 T cell receptor beta chains from one sample, sequenced in a study of blood T cell repertoires in COVID-19. Clones were sequenced by immunoSEQ multiplex PCR, and TCRdb holds only the in-frame ones, with some missing. The sample holds more than 140,000 clones, around four fifths seen once. The sequencing sample was made of peripheral blood. These receptor sequences come from a human donor in a cohort sampled during active COVID-19.

This rearrangement joins TRBV5-1 to TRBJ2-2; TRBD1 agrees at 8 bases. This CDR3 region has 15 residues. In germline, CDR1 is SGHRS, CDR2 YFSETQ. V gave up 2 bases and J gave up 5 bases; unmatched junction bases: 5. CDR3 residues: CASSFGQGETGELFF. In DNA, the CDR3 is TGCGCCAGCAGCTTCGGACAGGGTGAAACCGGGGAGCTGTTTTTT.

Written as DNA, the CDR3 is TGTGCCAGCAGCGACTACAGGGCAGGGAACACCGGGGAGCTGTTTTTT. Its protein product is CASSDYRAGNTGELFF. The V call is TRBV9, the J call TRBJ2-2; TRBD1 might be the D (6 bases). CDR1 is SGDLS, CDR2 YYNGEE, per germline. The CDR3 runs to 16 residues. Between the trimmed V and J ends, which lost 3 bases and 1 base, there was a span of 13 bases. Together with reference TRBV9 and TRBJ2-2, the CDR3 gives the full variable domain: DSGVTQTPKHLITATGQRVTLRCSPRSGDLSVYWYQQSLDQGLQFLIQYYNGEERAKGNILERFSAQQFPDLHSELNLSSLELGDSALYFCASSDYRAGNTGELFFGEGSRLTVL.

This chain connects TRBV6-4 to TRBJ2-3; TRBD2 is a possible D gene (6 bases). The length of the CDR3 is 16 residues. The germline V gene encodes CDR1 MRHNA and CDR2 SNTAGT. V shed 0 bases and J shed 1 base, with 11 bases lying between them. The CDR3 is CASSDSLGGGTDTQYF. In DNA form, the CDR3 reads TGTGCCAGCAGTGACTCGTTGGGCGGGGGCACAGATACGCAGTATTTT.

This clone was recorded only once. The rearrangement uses TRBV11-2 and TRBJ2-3; D is perhaps TRBD2 (5 bases). The CDR3 has 15 residues. Trimming removed 1 base at V and 1 base at J, with 9 bases between. The germline CDR1 and CDR2 sequences are SGHAT and FQNNGV. The CDR3 nucleotides are TGTGCCAGCAGCTTAGGAGGGAGTGGCACAGATACGCAGTATTTT. This encodes CASSLGGSGTDTQYF.

In DNA, the CDR3 is TGTGCCAGTAGTATCCTGGGACACTCCTATAATTCACCCCTCCACTTT. It specifies CASSILGHSYNSPLHF. V and J are TRBV19 and TRBJ1-6; D possibly corresponds to TRBD1 (6 bases). Per germline, CDR1 LNHDA and CDR2 SQIVND (reference sequence). V was clipped by 3 bases and J by 0 bases, with 9 bases between them. This CDR3 comprises 16 residues. Full variable domain (missing parts from reference TRBV19 and TRBJ1-6): DGGITQSPKYLFRKEGQNVTLSCEQNLNHDAMYWYRQDPGQGLRLIYYSQIVNDFQKGDIAEGYSVSREKKESFPLTVTSAQKNPTAFYLCASSILGHSYNSPLHFGNGTRLTVT.

The chain links TRBV5-1 to TRBJ2-1, with D maybe TRBD2 (6 bases). CDR3 length: 15 amino acids. Per germline, CDR1 SGHRS and CDR2 YFSETQ. The ends were cut back, 4 bases at V and 0 bases at J, with 11 bases in the middle. CDR3: CASSRGGSSYNEQFF. For the CDR3, the DNA is TGCGCCAGCAGCCGAGGAGGGAGCTCCTACAATGAGCAGTTCTTC.

This clone was recorded a few times. The sample contains more than one DNA sequence encoding this CDR3. The CDR3 is CASSFDRASGNTIYF. For the CDR3, the DNA is TGTGCCAGCAGCTTCGACAGGGCCTCTGGAAACACCATATATTTT. The chain carries TRBV5-4 and TRBJ1-3; TRBD1 matches at 7 bases. Germline trimming cut 2 bases from V and 0 bases from J; bases unmatched to any gene: 2. Germline CDR1 is SGHNT and CDR2 is YYREEE (reference sequence). CDR3 length: 15 amino acids.

The chain couples TRBV27 to TRBJ2-3; the match to TRBD2 covers 8 bases. The length of the CDR3 is 15 residues. The V segment lost 6 bases and the J segment 5 bases; nucleotides outside the gene matches: 10. Germline assignment: CDR1 MNHEY and CDR2 SMNVEV (reference sequence). This CDR3 reads CASSVSGGPGDTQYF. The CDR3 bases are TGTGCCAGCAGCGTATCGGGAGGGCCGGGAGATACGCAGTATTTT.

The rearrangement joins TRBV6-6 to TRBJ1-4, with D unresolved. The CDR3 totals 15 residues. Trimming stripped 0 bases from V and 8 bases from J, with 13 bases between. Germline V gene lookup returns CDR1 MNHNY and CDR2 SVGAGI (reference sequence). This CDR3 is CASSYSGDGGEKLFF. CDR3 nucleotides: TGTGCCAGCAGTTACTCTGGTGACGGAGGAGAAAAACTGTTTTTT.

The chain employs TRBV7-9 and TRBJ1-1; perhaps TRBD1 as D (5 bases). Trimming shortened V by 4 bases and J by 4 bases, and 13 bases separated the two germline ends. The CDR3 totals 14 residues. Germline lookup yields CDR1 SEHNR and CDR2 FQNEAQ (reference sequence). CDR3 sequence reads: CASSSTGGSTEAFF. For the CDR3, the DNA is TGTGCCAGCAGCTCGACGGGGGGAAGCACTGAAGCTTTCTTT.

V is TRBV7-2 and J is TRBJ1-1; 8 positions agree with TRBD1. Germline trimming cut 2 bases from V and 5 bases from J; bases unmatched to any gene: 7. The V gene's germline CDR1 is SGHTA and CDR2 FQGNSA. The CDR3 extends over 15 amino acids. DNA for the CDR3: TGTGCCAGCAGCTTAAGCCAGGGGGCACAAACTGAAGCTTTCTTT. Translation: CASSLSQGAQTEAFF.

The V gene is TRBV10-3, the J gene TRBJ2-7; D remains unclear. The CDR3 runs 12 residues. The germline V gene has CDR1 ENHRY and CDR2 SYGVKD. V was clipped by 3 bases and J by 3 bases, with 6 bases between them. In DNA form, the CDR3 reads TGTGCCATCAGTGAACAGCTCTACGAGCAGTACTTC. It encodes CAISEQLYEQYF.

V is TRBV9 and J is TRBJ2-3; D uncertain. Per germline, CDR1 SGDLS and CDR2 YYNGEE. Trimming took 0 bases from V and 2 from J, leaving 10 bases between them. This CDR3 has 15 amino acids. The CDR3 coding sequence is TGTGCCAGCAGCGTAGGGGTGGGCCTCACAGATACGCAGTATTTT. Translating it yields CASSVGVGLTDTQYF.

This sequence joins TRBV27 and TRBJ1-5, with D unclear. V lost 3 bases to trimming and J lost 7 bases, with 16 bases between them. Germline CDR1 is MNHEY and CDR2 is SMNVEV (reference sequence). The CDR3 extends over 15 amino acids. The CDR3 here is CASSFRDPGGQPQHF. CDR3 bases: TGTGCCAGCAGTTTCCGCGACCCGGGAGGCCAGCCCCAGCATTTT.

The chain couples TRBV30 to TRBJ2-1; TRBD2 agrees at 8 bases. The CDR3 consists of 13 residues. V shed 5 bases and J 6 bases; nucleotides not matched to a gene: 6. CDR1 and CDR2 (germline): GTSNPN, SVGIG (reference sequence). The DNA of the CDR3 is TGTGCCTGGGCTTCGGGGGGGTCCAATGAGCAGTTCTTC. Protein sequence: CAWASGGSNEQFF.

The chain carries TRBV29-1 and TRBJ2-6; perhaps TRBD1 as D (6 bases). Germline-derived CDR1 and CDR2 are SQVTM and ANQGSEA. The CDR3 runs 17 residues. Trimming shortened V by 6 bases and J by 0 bases, and 18 bases separated the two germline ends. CDR3 region: CSVPTGPGGSGANVLTF. Written as DNA, the CDR3 is TGCAGCGTGCCGACAGGCCCGGGTGGCTCTGGGGCCAACGTCCTGACTTTC.

A single count supports this clone. V gene TRBV15 combines with J gene TRBJ2-3; 8 positions agree with TRBD2. The CDR3 sequence is 15 residues long. The junction had 6 bases not matched to a gene; V was cut back by 0 bases and J by 7 bases. The germline CDR1 and CDR2 sequences are LNHNV and YYDKDF (reference sequence). This CDR3 is CATSRDRTSSYTQYF. The CDR3 region has the DNA TGTGCCACCAGCAGAGATCGGACTAGCAGCTATACGCAGTATTTT.

The chain carries TRBV7-2 and TRBJ2-3; TRBD2 is a possible D gene (6 bases). The germline V and J ends were trimmed by 2 bases and 4 bases, with 16 bases remaining between them. The CDR3 runs to 16 residues. Germline values: CDR1 SGHTA, CDR2 FQGNSA. Here the CDR3 reads CASSLSPGEGADTQYF. The CDR3 DNA is TGTGCCAGCAGCTTATCACCGGGAGAAGGGGCAGATACGCAGTATTTT. Looking up the rest from reference TRBV7-2 and TRBJ2-3 gives the full variable domain: GAGVSQSPSNKVTEKGKDVELRCDPISGHTALYWYRQSLGQGLEFLIYFQGNSAPDKSGLPSDRFSAERTGGSVSTLTIQRTQQEDSAVYLCASSLSPGEGADTQYFGPGTRLTVL.

Regarding this clone: This CDR3 is also generated by other DNA sequences in the sample. J is TRBJ2-7 and V is TRBV20-1; D gene ambiguous. Trimming left V 3 bases short and J 3 bases short, with 6 bases between. The CDR3 runs to 11 residues. Germline V lookup: CDR1 DFQATT, CDR2 SNEGSKA (reference sequence). The CDR3 coding sequence is TGCAGTGCTAGGTCCAGCTACGAGCAGTACTTC. Translated, it gives CSARSSYEQYF.

The J gene is TRBJ1-2, the V gene TRBV4-2, with D unresolved. V was shortened by 0 bases and J by 8 bases, with 16 bases between the two germline ends. Germline V CDR1 and CDR2: LGHNA, YNFKEQ. This CDR3 has 15 amino acids. The DNA for the CDR3 is TGTGCCAGCAGCCAAGATCAATCGCGGGGTAGGGGCTACACCTTC. This sequence encodes CASSQDQSRGRGYTF.

The J gene is TRBJ2-1, the V gene TRBV27; no definite D call. This CDR3 comprises 13 residues. The germline V and J ends were trimmed by 6 bases and 5 bases, with 11 bases remaining between them. Germline loops: CDR1 MNHEY, CDR2 SMNVEV (reference sequence). The DNA for the CDR3 is TGTGCCAGCAGAACCAACACCGACAATGAGCAGTTCTTC. It translates to CASRTNTDNEQFF.

The rearrangement uses TRBV5-8 and TRBJ2-3; possible D gene TRBD2, 5 bases. Germline loops: CDR1 SGHTS, CDR2 YDEGEE. CDR3 length: 16 amino acids. The V gene lost 1 base and the J gene lost 5 bases, with 17 bases spanning the gap. The CDR3 DNA follows: TGTGCCAGCAGCTTGCGCAGCGGCCTTAATCAAGATACGCAGTATTTT. This sequence encodes CASSLRSGLNQDTQYF.

The J gene is TRBJ2-1, the V gene TRBV28, with 13 bases fitting TRBD2. Trimming cost V 6 bases and J 8 bases; bases outside gene matches: 7. There are 15 residues in the CDR3. Looked up from germline, CDR1 is MDHEN and CDR2 is SYDVKM. The CDR3 DNA is TGTGCCAGCAGGCCTACTAGCGGGAGGGCCTATGAGCAGTTCTTC. Translated, it gives CASRPTSGRAYEQFF.

The CDR3 region is CSAGQGVSYEQYF. Written as DNA, the CDR3 is TGCAGCGCAGGACAGGGGGTCTCCTACGAGCAGTACTTC. The rearrangement joins TRBV29-1 to TRBJ2-7; 10 bases line up with TRBD1. Trimming at V came to 7 bases and at J to 0 bases, leaving 3 bases not matched to a gene. The CDR3 sequence is 13 residues long. Germline V gene sequence: CDR1 SQVTM, CDR2 ANQGSEA.

The V gene is TRBV2, the J gene TRBJ2-1; a weak D match, TRBD1 (6 bases). The CDR3 extends over 12 amino acids. Germline CDR1 is SNHLY and CDR2 is FYNNEI. Trimming stripped 7 bases from V and 9 bases from J, with 13 bases between. The CDR3 nucleotides read TGTGCCAGCATCTTTCAAGGGGGTGAGCAGTTCTTC. Encoded protein: CASIFQGGEQFF.

This clone has just a few counts. The chain joins TRBV19 to TRBJ1-5, with a possible D match to TRBD1 (5 bases). Germline-derived CDR1 and CDR2 are LNHDA and SQIVND (reference sequence). CDR3 size: 14 residues. V dropped 6 bases and J dropped 3 bases, with 12 bases sitting between them. The CDR3 sequence is CASSGGGDNQPQHF. The DNA of the CDR3 is TGTGCCAGTAGCGGAGGAGGGGACAATCAGCCCCAGCATTTT.

This clone was found once. This rearrangement joins TRBV29-1 to TRBJ2-1; 7 bases map to TRBD1. This CDR3 region has 15 residues. Trimming removed 2 bases from V and 2 bases from J; junction bases left unmatched: 6. Germline V gene data show CDR1 as SQVTM and CDR2 as ANQGSEA. Here the CDR3 reads CSVEKGGTPYNEQFF. The DNA for the CDR3 is TGCAGCGTTGAAAAAGGGGGCACTCCCTACAATGAGCAGTTCTTC.

J is TRBJ1-3 and V is TRBV5-1; D remains unclear. Germline values: CDR1 SGHRS, CDR2 YFSETQ. The V end lost 4 bases, the J end lost 0 bases, and 23 bases lay between the germline ends. The CDR3 contains 19 residues. CDR3 DNA sequence: TGCGCCAGCAGCGCAATCGTTGGGCCGGGGTTAAACTCTGGAAACACCATATATTTT. Translating it yields CASSAIVGPGLNSGNTIYF.